These 8 T cell receptor beta chains share one sample of origin, sequenced in a study of shared clonotypes between healthy human individuals. Some clones are missing from TCRdb's copy, which holds only in-frame ones; the method was immunoSEQ multiplex PCR. Of under 1,100,000 clones listed, around 82% are singletons. Sequences were obtained from memory CD4+ T cells from PBMCs. The subset denotes: CD45RA-negative fraction. These TCRs come from a man between 18 and 29 years old in good health. Some clones in this sample may be carry-over from other donors' samples.

The V and J genes are TRBV2 and TRBJ2-4; D remains unclear. The germline V gene has CDR1 SNHLY and CDR2 FYNNEI. The ends were cut back, 10 bases at V and 1 base at J, with 14 bases in the middle. The CDR3 is made up of 14 amino acids. This CDR3 is CANWDPGAKNIQYF. The DNA for the CDR3 is TGTGCCAACTGGGATCCTGGGGCCAAAAACATTCAGTACTTC. Based on the CDR3 plus reference TRBV2 and TRBJ2-4, the full variable domain is EPEVTQTPSHQVTQMGQEVILRCVPISNHLYFYWYRQILGQKVEFLVSFYNNEISEKSEIFDDQFSVERPDGSNFTLKIRSTKLEDSAMYFCANWDPGAKNIQYFGAGTRLSVL.

The J gene is TRBJ2-1, the V gene TRBV7-3; 8 bases align to TRBD2. This CDR3 contains 14 residues. Germline trimming cut 5 bases from V and 10 bases from J; bases unmatched to any gene: 10. Germline V gene lookup returns CDR1 SGHTA and CDR2 FQGTGA. In nucleotides, the CDR3 is TGTGCCAGCAGCACTCAAGCGGGAGTTCGGGAGCAGTTCTTC. This gives the protein CASSTQAGVREQFF.

The genes are TRBV5-1 and TRBJ2-1; no clear D gene. This CDR3 has 12 amino acids. The V gene lost 4 bases and the J gene lost 7 bases, with 9 bases spanning the gap. The germline gives CDR1 SGHRS, CDR2 YFSETQ. CDR3 in DNA: TGCGCCAGCAGCGTTATCGGGAATGAGCAGTTCTTC. It is translated as CASSVIGNEQFF. The full variable domain, rest sourced from reference TRBV5-1 and TRBJ2-1, is KAGVTQTPRYLIKTRGQQVTLSCSPISGHRSVSWYQQTPGQGLQFLFEYFSETQRNKGNFPGRFSGRQFSNSRSEMNVSTLELGDSALYLCASSVIGNEQFFGPGTRLTVL.

The chain uses TRBV6-5 and TRBJ1-4; D gene unclear. V lost 5 bases and J lost 8, with 9 bases in between. From germline, CDR1 is MNHEY and CDR2 SVGAGI. This CDR3 is built from 12 residues. The CDR3 loop is CASSRLGEKLFF. The CDR3, as DNA: TGTGCCAGCAGTCGTTTGGGGGAAAAACTGTTTTTT.

The chain links TRBV15 to TRBJ2-1; the D is unclear. Trimming pared 4 bases from V and 4 bases from J, leaving 5 bases between. Germline values: CDR1 LNHNV, CDR2 YYDKDF (reference sequence). The CDR3 covers 12 residues. Written as DNA, the CDR3 is TGTGCCACCAGCATAGGGTACAATGAGCAGTTCTTC. This translates into CATSIGYNEQFF.

A note on this clone: This is likely a read error, given that the CDR3 carries no conserved phenylalanine or tryptophan at its end. This sequence joins TRBV5-1 and TRBJ1-1; D is unresolved. CDR3 size: 15 residues. V lost 3 bases and J lost 0, with 12 bases in between. The germline V gene has CDR1 SGHRS and CDR2 YFSETQ. CDR3 loop: CASSSRPTVNTEAFL. The CDR3 bases are TGCGCCAGCAGCTCGCGACCTACAGTGAACACTGAAGCTTTCCTT.

The V call is TRBV7-3, the J call TRBJ2-3, with 7 bases aligning to TRBD1. The CDR3 spans 14 residues. Losses at the gene ends were 4 bases for V and 6 bases for J; bases not matched to a gene: 7. Germline V gives CDR1 SGHTA, CDR2 FQGTGA. The CDR3: CASSSSTGLDTQYF. The CDR3 DNA sequence: TGTGCCAGCAGCTCCTCGACAGGGCTGGATACGCAGTATTTT.

A remark on this clone: A much larger clone differs by one base, so this may be a read error. The rearrangement uses TRBV27 and TRBJ2-3; the match to TRBD2 covers 7 bases. This CDR3 is 19 amino acids long. J was trimmed by 0 bases and V by 8 bases; bases with no gene match: 20. Germline-derived CDR1 and CDR2 are MNHEY and SMNVEV (reference sequence). In DNA form, the CDR3 reads TGTGCCAGCGCATGGGGAGGGGTGGTCGACCCTACTAGCACAGATACGCAGTATTTT. It encodes CASAWGGVVDPTSTDTQYF.